The 27 T cell receptor beta chains below come from one sample, sequenced in a study of OX40 agonist ivuxolimab in advanced cancers. TCRdb's table, derived via immunoSEQ multiplex PCR, lists solely in-frame clones and lacks some. The data show tens of thousands of clones, approximately 90% seen once. Sequenced here: CD4+ or CD8+ T cells sorted from blood, sampled in a trial of the OX40 agonist ivuxolimab. Receptors originate from an adult with an advanced solid tumor such as melanoma, head and neck, liver or kidney cancer.

The chain combines TRBV5-5 with TRBJ2-7; D gene uncertain. In germline, CDR1 is SGHKS, CDR2 YYEKEE (reference sequence). V dropped 2 bases and J dropped 7 bases, with 13 bases sitting between them. This CDR3 region has 13 residues. CDR3 residues: CASSFVLGNEQYF. CDR3 coding DNA: TGTGCCAGCAGCTTCGTCCTGGGAAATGAGCAGTACTTC. Together with reference TRBV5-5 and TRBJ2-7, the CDR3 gives the full variable domain: DAGVTQSPTHLIKTRGQQVTLRCSPISGHKSVSWYQQVLGQGPQFIFQYYEKEERGRGNFPDRFSARQFPNYSSELNVNALLLGDSALYLCASSFVLGNEQYFGPGTRLTVT.

The chain joins TRBV5-1 to TRBJ2-3; possible D gene TRBD2, 6 bases. The CDR3 is 16 residues long. Germline CDR1 and CDR2: SGHRS and YFSETQ. This chain's CDR3 is CASAEGQTSSTDTQYF. In nucleotides, the CDR3 is TGCGCGTCCGCGGAGGGTCAAACCTCTAGCACAGATACGCAGTATTTT.

The chain links TRBV14 to TRBJ2-7, with D maybe TRBD2 (6 bases). The CDR3 runs to 14 residues. V shed 0 bases and J shed 12 bases, with 18 bases lying between them. Germline CDR1 SGHDN, CDR2 FVKESK. Here the CDR3 reads CASSQDLEGKPPYF. The CDR3 nucleotides read TGTGCCAGCAGCCAAGATCTGGAGGGGAAACCCCCGTACTTC.

The J gene is TRBJ2-5, the V gene TRBV10-1; 14 positions agree with TRBD2. CDR3 length: 15 amino acids. Germline loops: CDR1 WNHNN, CDR2 SYGVQD (reference sequence). V trimming: 5 bases; J trimming: 5 bases; junction bases outside the gene matches: 4. The CDR3 here is CASSPGTSGGETQYF. The CDR3 DNA reads TGCGCCAGCAGTCCCGGGACTAGCGGGGGTGAGACCCAGTACTTC.

CDR3 nucleotide sequence: TGTGCCAGCAGTTTGCCGGGGTTTTGGGCCTCTGGAAACACCATATATTTT. Amino acid sequence: CASSLPGFWASGNTIYF. The genes are TRBV28 and TRBJ1-3; unclear D gene. Germline CDR1 is MDHEN and CDR2 is SYDVKM. This CDR3 region has 17 residues. V was clipped by 3 bases and J by 0 bases, with 15 bases between them.

The chain has TRBV12-5 and TRBJ2-1; weak D call: TRBD1 (6 bases). Trimming removed 1 base from V and 5 bases from J, with 9 bases in between. The CDR3 length is 14 residues. CDR1 is LGHNT and CDR2 is FRNRAP in the germline V gene. CDR3 sequence reads: CASGLGDINNEQFF. The CDR3 DNA reads TGTGCTAGTGGTTTGGGGGACATAAACAATGAGCAGTTCTTC.

The chain is built from TRBV5-1 and TRBJ1-5; D uncertain. The CDR3 sequence is 13 residues long. Per the germline V gene, CDR1 is SGHRS and CDR2 is YFSETQ. Trimming stripped 1 base from V and 3 bases from J, with 5 bases between. In nucleotides, the CDR3 is TGCGCCAGCAGCTTGTCCGACAATCAGCCCCAGCATTTT. As protein: CASSLSDNQPQHF.

The J gene is TRBJ2-1, the V gene TRBV7-9, with TRBD1 matching 10 bases. The ends lost 5 bases at V and 6 bases at J; junction bases unmatched: 7. The length of the CDR3 is 15 residues. CDR1 and CDR2 (germline): SEHNR, FQNEAQ (reference sequence). For the CDR3, the DNA is TGTGCCAGCAGCGAGACAGGGGGCAGAATCAATGAGCAGTTCTTC. This encodes CASSETGGRINEQFF.

This clone has just one count. The gene calls are TRBV28 and TRBJ2-2; D gene unclear. CDR1 MDHEN and CDR2 SYDVKM come from the germline V gene. The CDR3 runs 13 residues. The V gene lost 7 bases and the J gene lost 4 bases, with 10 bases spanning the gap. DNA for the CDR3: TGTGCCAGCAAGTGGGGAATCACCGGGGAGCTGTTTTTT. Amino acid sequence: CASKWGITGELFF.

The chain is built from TRBV7-9 and TRBJ2-7; 7 bases map to TRBD1. Per the germline V gene, CDR1 is SEHNR and CDR2 is FQNEAQ (reference sequence). This CDR3 is built from 14 residues. Trimming at V came to 1 base and at J to 5 bases, leaving 5 bases not matched to a gene. The chain's CDR3 is CASSLETGKDEQYF. The CDR3 DNA follows: TGTGCCAGCAGCTTAGAGACAGGGAAAGACGAGCAGTACTTC.

The CDR3, as DNA: TGTGCCAGCAGCTCCCGGCCCAACGTCCTGACTTTC. This gives the protein CASSSRPNVLTF. This chain uses TRBV9 with TRBJ2-6, with D hard to call. V was pared by 4 bases and J by 8 bases, with 7 bases between. Germline V gene data show CDR1 as SGDLS and CDR2 as YYNGEE. The CDR3 is 12 residues long. Together with reference TRBV9 and TRBJ2-6, the CDR3 gives the full variable domain: DSGVTQTPKHLITATGQRVTLRCSPRSGDLSVYWYQQSLDQGLQFLIQYYNGEERAKGNILERFSAQQFPDLHSELNLSSLELGDSALYFCASSSRPNVLTFGAGSRLTVL.

This chain joins TRBV30 and TRBJ1-3; D is undetermined. This CDR3 has 15 residues. V was trimmed by 5 bases and J by 1 base, leaving 15 bases between them. CDR1 is GTSNPN and CDR2 is SVGIG in the germline V gene (reference sequence). The CDR3 bases are TGTGCCTGGGCGAATCAATTTACTTCTGGAAACACCATATATTTT. Protein sequence: CAWANQFTSGNTIYF.

This clone has only a few counts. This chain uses TRBV11-2 with TRBJ1-4, with no clear D. V lost 5 bases, J lost 8 bases, and 12 bases lay in between. The CDR3 sequence is 13 residues long. The germline CDR1 and CDR2 sequences are SGHAT and FQNNGV. CDR3 DNA: TGTGCCAGCAGCCTTTCTCTGAAGGAAAAACTGTTTTTT. This translates into CASSLSLKEKLFF.

The chain combines TRBV5-6 with TRBJ1-1; D is possibly TRBD1 (5 bases). Trimming took off 0 bases at V and 11 bases at J, with 11 bases between the two ends. This CDR3 region has 12 residues. CDR1 and CDR2 from the germline V gene are SGHDT and YYEEEE. CDR3 coding DNA: TGTGCCAGCAGCTTGGCCCAGGGAAGGGCTTTCTTT. Translated, it gives CASSLAQGRAFF.

This clone was counted only a few times. The rearrangement joins TRBV7-9 to TRBJ1-1, with 8 bases lining up with TRBD1. Germline trimming cut 4 bases from V and 4 bases from J; bases unmatched to any gene: 8. CDR3 length: 15 amino acids. Looked up from germline, CDR1 is SEHNR and CDR2 is FQNEAQ (reference sequence). This chain's CDR3 is CASSWGGQAGTEAFF. The CDR3 DNA reads as TGTGCCAGCAGCTGGGGGGGACAGGCAGGCACTGAAGCTTTCTTT.

The rearrangement links TRBV28 to TRBJ2-3, with a tentative D call TRBD1 (6 bases). Germline CDR1 and CDR2: MDHEN and SYDVKM. V was cut by 6 bases and J by 2 bases, with 12 bases left in between. The CDR3 totals 14 residues. The CDR3 region is CASSNRASTDTQYF. The CDR3 DNA reads TGTGCCAGCAGCAACAGGGCTTCCACAGATACGCAGTATTTT.

The CDR3 coding sequence is TGTGCCAGCAGCCAAGATTATAGCGGGGGCTCCTACAATGAGCAGTTCTTC. It encodes CASSQDYSGGSYNEQFF. V usage is TRBV4-2 and J usage is TRBJ2-1; 9 positions match TRBD2. The CDR3 runs to 17 residues. From germline, CDR1 is LGHNA and CDR2 YNFKEQ. V was pared by 0 bases and J by 0 bases, with 3 bases of the junction left unmatched.

This chain joins TRBV6-5 and TRBJ1-6, with D perhaps matching TRBD1 (6 bases). The V gene lost 5 bases and the J gene lost 6 bases, with 14 bases spanning the gap. This CDR3 is 15 amino acids long. The germline CDR1 and CDR2 sequences are MNHEY and SVGAGI. The CDR3 loop reads CASSLSGQFNSPLHF. DNA for the CDR3: TGTGCCAGCAGTCTCTCTGGACAGTTTAATTCACCCCTCCACTTT.

The rearrangement links TRBV7-9 to TRBJ1-5, with D unclear. Germline V gene data show CDR1 as SEHNR and CDR2 as FQNEAQ (reference sequence). V was trimmed by 1 base and J by 13 bases, leaving 11 bases between them. The CDR3 runs 12 residues. CDR3 residues: CASSLDKQVQHF. In DNA form, the CDR3 reads TGTGCCAGCAGCTTAGACAAACAAGTGCAGCATTTT.

This chain joins TRBV4-3 and TRBJ2-7; the D gene is possibly TRBD2 (7 bases). The length of the CDR3 is 17 residues. Trimming took 0 bases from V and 0 from J, leaving 15 bases between them. The germline V gene has CDR1 LGHNA and CDR2 YSLEER. The CDR3 loop reads CASSQESGGTNSYEQYF. The CDR3 region has the DNA TGCGCCAGCAGCCAAGAATCCGGGGGGACAAACTCCTACGAGCAGTACTTC.

The chain carries TRBV28 and TRBJ2-5; 7 bases are a match to TRBD2. V lost 5 bases, J lost 4 bases, and 7 bases stayed unmatched. The CDR3 consists of 14 residues. CDR1 is MDHEN, CDR2 SYDVKM, per germline. The CDR3, as DNA: TGTGCCAGCAGTCTTGGGCGGGAGACAGAGACCCAGTACTTC. Translation: CASSLGRETETQYF.

In DNA, the CDR3 is TGTGCCAGCAGTCCTGGGGTCGGGGAGCTGTTTTTT. This sequence encodes CASSPGVGELFF. The V gene is TRBV5-4, the J gene TRBJ2-2, with D hard to call. Looked up from germline, CDR1 is SGHNT and CDR2 is YYREEE (reference sequence). CDR3 size: 12 residues. V dropped 5 bases and J dropped 7 bases, with 9 bases sitting between them.

The genes are TRBV28 and TRBJ1-6, with 9 bases identical to TRBD1. Germline V gives CDR1 MDHEN, CDR2 SYDVKM. The trim removed 8 bases at V and 13 bases at J, leaving 12 bases unmatched. The CDR3 spans 14 residues. In DNA, the CDR3 is TGTGCCAGCCGGCCGGGGACAGGGTATTTTCCCCTCCACTTT. This codes for CASRPGTGYFPLHF.

The V and J genes are TRBV28 and TRBJ1-2; 11 nucleotides line up with TRBD1. Germline loops: CDR1 MDHEN, CDR2 SYDVKM. Losses at the gene ends were 5 bases for V and 6 bases for J; bases not matched to a gene: 5. The CDR3 covers 14 residues. The CDR3 region has the DNA TGTGCCAGCAGTCTAAGGGGACAGGGGGATGGCTACACCTTC. This sequence encodes CASSLRGQGDGYTF.

This chain connects TRBV9 to TRBJ2-2; weak D call: TRBD2 (5 bases). This CDR3 has 18 residues. Germline CDR1 is SGDLS and CDR2 is YYNGEE. Deletions cut 0 bases from V and 4 bases from J, with 19 bases between. The CDR3 DNA sequence: TGTGCCAGCAGCGTAGGTTCTCGTGCGGACTTAACCACCGGGGAGCTGTTTTTT. Protein sequence: CASSVGSRADLTTGELFF.

This chain links TRBV5-4 with TRBJ2-1, with TRBD2 matching 8 bases. The CDR3 consists of 17 residues. Germline lookup yields CDR1 SGHNT and CDR2 YYREEE (reference sequence). Germline trimming cut 2 bases from V and 4 bases from J; bases unmatched to any gene: 11. The CDR3 bases are TGTGCCAGCAGCTTTGGAATACTAGCGGAGACATACAATGAGCAGTTCTTC. The encoded protein is CASSFGILAETYNEQFF. The full variable domain, rest sourced from reference TRBV5-4 and TRBJ2-1, is ETGVTQSPTHLIKTRGQQVTLRCSSQSGHNTVSWYQQALGQGPQFIFQYYREEENGRGNFPPRFSGLQFPNYSSELNVNALELDDSALYLCASSFGILAETYNEQFFGPGTRLTVL.

This clone was detected only once. The chain links TRBV5-1 to TRBJ1-1; 7 bases fit TRBD1. In germline, CDR1 is SGHRS, CDR2 YFSETQ. With 3 bases clipped from V and 0 bases from J, the junction kept 11 bases outside the gene matches. This CDR3 is built from 17 residues. Here the CDR3 DNA reads TGCGCCAGCAGCTCCATCGACAGGGTTAAGATGAACACTGAAGCTTTCTTT. This codes for CASSSIDRVKMNTEAFF.